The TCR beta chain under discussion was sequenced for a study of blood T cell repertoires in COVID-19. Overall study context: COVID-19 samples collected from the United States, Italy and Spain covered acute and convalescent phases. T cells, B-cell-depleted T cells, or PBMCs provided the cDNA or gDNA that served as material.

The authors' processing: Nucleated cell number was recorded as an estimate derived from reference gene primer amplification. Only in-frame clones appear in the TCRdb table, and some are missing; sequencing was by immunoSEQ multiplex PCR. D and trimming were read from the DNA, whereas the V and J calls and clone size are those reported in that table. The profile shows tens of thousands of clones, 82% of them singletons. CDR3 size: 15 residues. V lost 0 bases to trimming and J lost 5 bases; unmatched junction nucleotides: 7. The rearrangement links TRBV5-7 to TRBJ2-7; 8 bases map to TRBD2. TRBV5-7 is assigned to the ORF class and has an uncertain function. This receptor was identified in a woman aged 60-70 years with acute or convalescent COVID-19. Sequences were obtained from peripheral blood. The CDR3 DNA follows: TGTGCCAGCAGCTTGGCTACGGGGGGGCAGGACGAGCAGTACTTC. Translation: CASSLATGGQDEQYF.